This section outlines one TCR beta chain sequence together with its context. Its target is not known. This record belongs to a study of chemoradiotherapy in HPV16-positive cancers. Study-level results: Candidate HPV-specific clones and E7-related TCR motifs grew in tumor during treatment. HPV-responsive T-cell expansion during chemoradiotherapy was linked to improved recurrence-free survival in HPV16-positive patients.

Repertoires were sampled repeatedly during chemoradiotherapy. Data came from immunoSEQ multiplex PCR; TCRdb stores just in-frame clones and leaves some out. The table has 250 or so clones, approximately 96% seen once. The receptor was derived from a human donor with HPV-associated anogenital cancer. Here the sequenced sample was tumor tissue, taken from a patient who underwent chemoradiotherapy.

The CDR3 reads CASSKDRASNEKLFF. In DNA, the CDR3 is TGTGCCAGCTCAAAGGACAGGGCTTCAAATGAAAAACTGTTTTTT. The chain recombines TRBV2 with TRBJ1-4; TRBD1 matches 8 bases. After removal of 8 bases from V and 5 bases from J, the junction contained 10 bases not matched to a gene. Germline lookup yields CDR1 SNHLY and CDR2 FYNNEI. CDR3 size: 15 residues.